Listed below are T cell receptor beta chains from one sample, sequenced in a study of shared clonotypes between healthy human individuals. Data came from immunoSEQ multiplex PCR; TCRdb stores just in-frame clones and leaves some out. This table holds 2,100,000 or so clones, almost 96% found once. Sequencing input: naive CD4+ T cells sorted from blood. The receptors here all came from a young man in good health. CDR3s include the opening cysteine and the closing phenylalanine or tryptophan. D genes are given only for firm matches. Some rows have no size entry. The others give once, few or many, or a class for an expanded clone.

v_gene	abundance	d_gene	j_gene	CDR3aa	CDR3nt
TRBV4-3	-	-	TRBJ1-6	CASSQDQDLYNSPLHF	TGCGCCAGCAGCCAAGATCAGGACCTCTATAATTCACCCCTCCACTTT
TRBV10-2	-	-	TRBJ2-5	CARLGAVETQYF	TGCGCCAGATTGGGCGCCGTGGAGACCCAGTACTTC
TRBV9	-	TRBD2	TRBJ2-5	CASSVGGSSGGYQETQYF	TGTGCCAGCAGCGTAGGGGGCTCTAGCGGGGGTTACCAAGAGACCCAGTACTTC
TRBV6-6	-	TRBD1	TRBJ2-7	CASIQGARYEQYF	TGTGCCAGCATCCAGGGGGCTCGCTACGAGCAGTACTTC
TRBV23-1	-	-	TRBJ2-7	CASSHSCSYEQYF	TGCGCCAGCAGTCACTCATGCTCCTACGAGCAGTACTTC
TRBV5-4	-	-	TRBJ1-2	CASSIATGPPNYGYTF	TGTGCCAGCAGCATAGCCACAGGTCCCCCAAACTATGGCTACACCTTC
TRBV2	-	-	TRBJ1-1	CASIRRTNTEAFF	TGTGCCAGCATAAGACGGACGAACACTGAAGCTTTCTTT
TRBV5-1	-	-	TRBJ2-4	CASRMDSWVAKNIQYF	TGCGCCAGCAGGATGGACAGCTGGGTCGCCAAAAACATTCAGTACTTC
TRBV27	-	TRBD1	TRBJ2-7	CASSWGSGTGGSYEQYF	TGTGCCAGCAGCTGGGGCTCCGGGACAGGGGGCTCCTACGAGCAGTACTTC
TRBV10-3	-	-	TRBJ2-3	CAISSRGFGTDTQYF	TGTGCCATCAGCTCTAGGGGATTCGGCACAGATACGCAGTATTTT
TRBV6-5	-	-	TRBJ2-2	CASSYGMYTGELFF	TGTGCCAGCAGTTACGGAATGTACACCGGGGAGCTGTTTTTT
TRBV19	-	-	TRBJ1-5	CASSINHARGATNQPQHF	TGTGCCAGTAGTATAAATCATGCCCGAGGGGCAACGAATCAGCCCCAGCATTTT
TRBV6-5	-	-	TRBJ2-7	CASSLLSRVYEQYF	TGTGCCAGCAGTCTACTGTCTAGGGTCTACGAGCAGTACTTC
TRBV5-1	-	-	TRBJ1-1	CASSFRLTNTEAFF	TGCGCCAGCAGCTTCCGTCTAACGAACACTGAAGCTTTCTTT
TRBV7-2	-	-	TRBJ2-3	CASSPGVGTDTQYF	TGTGCCAGCAGCCCAGGGGTGGGCACAGATACGCAGTATTTT
TRBV29-1	-	-	TRBJ2-5	CSERALAQETQYF	TGCAGCGAGCGGGCTTTGGCCCAAGAGACCCAGTACTTC
TRBV30	-	-	TRBJ2-7	CAWSVKDGRAYEQYF	TGTGCCTGGAGTGTAAAAGACGGCAGAGCCTACGAGCAGTACTTC
TRBV7-2	-	TRBD1	TRBJ2-7	CASSRIGQGGYEQYF	TGTGCCAGCAGCCGAATAGGACAGGGAGGCTACGAGCAGTACTTC
TRBV27	-	TRBD1	TRBJ1-6	CASAPGQSNSPLHF	TGTGCCAGCGCCCCGGGACAGAGTAATTCACCCCTCCACTTT
TRBV30	-	-	TRBJ1-4	CAWNGVRVEKLFF	TGTGCCTGGAATGGGGTCAGGGTGGAAAAACTGTTTTTT
TRBV7-2	-	-	TRBJ2-7	CASSLAGAREQYF	TGTGCCAGCAGCTTAGCCGGGGCGAGGGAGCAGTACTTC
TRBV6-1	-	-	TRBJ2-2	CASSEQGRLNTGELFF	TGTGCCAGCAGTGAACAAGGACGACTGAACACCGGGGAGCTGTTTTTT
TRBV18	-	-	TRBJ2-7	CASSFTETYEQYF	TGTGCCAGCTCATTTACGGAAACCTACGAGCAGTACTTC
TRBV5-1	once	TRBD1	TRBJ2-5	CASSKAGGLEETQYF	TGCGCCAGCAGCAAGGCAGGGGGCCTGGAAGAGACCCAGTACTTC
TRBV5-4	-	TRBD1	TRBJ1-1	CASSWGGQSNTEAFF	TGTGCCAGCAGCTGGGGGGGACAGTCGAACACTGAAGCTTTCTTT
TRBV30	-	-	TRBJ2-5	CAWSLGVETQYF	TGTGCCTGGAGTTTAGGGGTAGAGACCCAGTACTTC
TRBV4-1	-	TRBD2	TRBJ2-1	CASSLPGLADNEQFF	TGCGCCAGCAGCCTACCGGGACTAGCGGACAATGAGCAGTTCTTC
TRBV9	-	-	TRBJ2-7	CASSVEMGAGEQYF	TGTGCCAGCAGCGTAGAGATGGGAGCGGGCGAGCAGTACTTC
TRBV7-8	-	TRBD1	TRBJ1-4	CASSWDRGRTNEKLFF	TGTGCCAGCAGCTGGGACAGGGGGCGCACTAATGAAAAACTGTTTTTT
TRBV6-1	-	TRBD1	TRBJ1-1	CASSDIVPGGEAFF	TGTGCCAGCAGTGATATCGTTCCAGGGGGGGAAGCTTTCTTT
TRBV10-1	-	-	TRBJ1-1	CASSEGTKPTGAFF	TGCGCCAGCAGTGAGGGAACCAAACCGACGGGGGCTTTCTTT
TRBV11-3	once	-	TRBJ2-6	CASSFPGANVLTF	TGTGCCAGCAGCTTTCCAGGGGCCAACGTCCTGACTTTC
TRBV5-4	once	-	TRBJ2-7	CASSYRDTDYEQYF	TGTGCCAGCAGCTACAGGGACACAGACTACGAGCAGTACTTC
TRBV30	-	-	TRBJ2-5	CAWSVLWGSGETQYF	TGTGCCTGGAGTGTACTTTGGGGGTCGGGAGAGACCCAGTACTTC
TRBV15	-	-	TRBJ1-2	CATSSGDSGTYGYTF	TGTGCCACCAGCAGCGGCGACAGCGGGACCTATGGCTACACCTTC
TRBV6-6	-	-	TRBJ1-2	CASSYSNGLYGYTF	TGTGCCAGCAGTTACTCGAATGGGCTCTATGGCTACACCTTC
TRBV6-1	-	-	TRBJ2-1	CASSERGQWLNNEQFF	TGTGCCAGCAGTGAGAGGGGTCAGTGGCTTAACAATGAGCAGTTCTTC
TRBV5-1	-	-	TRBJ1-1	CASSPTPRQKNTEAFF	TGCGCCAGCAGCCCTACCCCTCGACAGAAGAACACTGAAGCTTTCTTT
TRBV11-2	-	TRBD1	TRBJ1-1	CASSLTGLNTEAFF	TGTGCCAGCAGCTTGACAGGGTTGAACACTGAAGCTTTCTTT
TRBV5-6	-	TRBD1	TRBJ2-5	CASSLGQGNQETQYF	TGTGCCAGCAGCTTGGGACAGGGGAACCAAGAGACCCAGTACTTC
TRBV6-6	-	TRBD1	TRBJ1-5	CASSYSTGESNQPQHF	TGTGCCAGCAGTTACTCGACAGGGGAAAGCAATCAGCCCCAGCATTTT
TRBV2	-	TRBD1	TRBJ2-7	CASTSDRGRYEQYF	TGTGCCAGCACCTCGGACAGGGGGAGGTACGAGCAGTACTTC
TRBV19	once	-	TRBJ1-5	CASMIGARGNQPQHF	TGTGCCAGTATGATCGGGGCCAGGGGCAATCAGCCCCAGCATTTT
TRBV7-9	-	TRBD2	TRBJ2-4	CASRSSSGLAKNIQYF	TGTGCCAGCAGGTCCTCTAGCGGCCTAGCCAAAAACATTCAGTACTTC
TRBV7-9	-	-	TRBJ2-1	CASSLTHGNYNEQFF	TGTGCCAGCAGTCTAACCCACGGGAACTACAATGAGCAGTTCTTC
TRBV4-3	-	TRBD2	TRBJ2-1	CASSQDPAGGLYNEQFF	TGCGCCAGCAGCCAAGACCCGGCGGGAGGGCTTTACAATGAGCAGTTCTTC
TRBV18	-	-	TRBJ1-3	CASSPTNSGNTIYF	TGTGCCAGCTCACCGACAAACTCTGGAAACACCATATATTTT
TRBV11-1	-	-	TRBJ1-2	CASSADWGSYGYTF	TGTGCCAGCAGCGCCGATTGGGGGTCTTATGGCTACACCTTC
TRBV11-3	-	TRBD1	TRBJ2-7	CASSLDRGASYEQYF	TGTGCCAGCAGCCTCGACAGGGGGGCCTCCTACGAGCAGTACTTC
TRBV30	-	TRBD2	TRBJ2-5	CAWTASGTETQYF	TGTGCCTGGACAGCTAGCGGGACGGAGACCCAGTACTTC
TRBV9	-	-	TRBJ2-2	CASSEPGGRGTGELFF	TGTGCCAGCAGCGAGCCGGGTGGGAGAGGCACCGGGGAGCTGTTTTTT
TRBV6-5	-	TRBD2	TRBJ2-1	CATTSGIYNEQFF	TGTGCCACTACTAGCGGGATCTACAATGAGCAGTTCTTC